The sequence of this T cell receptor beta chain was determined in a study of T cells in Graves' hyperthyroidism and ophthalmopathy. CDR3 length: 13 amino acids. Germline CDR1 and CDR2: MNHNS and SASEGT. Trimming left V 8 bases short and J 0 bases short, with 8 bases between. Regarding the study as a whole: Ophthalmopathy prediction by the model preceded onset by a median approximately 6.9 months.

Authors of the study amplified TCR beta CDR3 regions from RNA transcripts. In the first-round RT-PCR of the TCR CDR3, the HTBI primer set was used. TCRdb re-derived calls from the multiplex PCR reads in MiXCR, one entry per CDR3 protein. This table has 350,000 to 400,000 distinct CDR3 sequences, approximately 15% appearing once. Notes on this clonotype: As yet, its antigen is unknown.

Exclusion of a patient resulted from uncontrolled infection, other autoimmune disease, pregnancy or lactation. Each diagnosis drew on symptoms, thyroxine, TRAb, thyroid ultrasound and orbital computed tomography findings. The chain links TRBV6-1 to TRBJ1-5, with no clear D. The sequence came from a woman in her sixties or seventies with Graves' hyperthyroidism. Sequencing was carried out using blood. Written as DNA, the CDR3 is TGTGCCAGCCTAGACATTAGCAATCAGCCCCAGCATTTT. Its translation: CASLDISNQPQHF.